The T cell receptor (beta chain) described here comes from a study of graft-versus-host responses after intestinal transplantation. Study-wide background: Each recipient received anti-thymocyte globulin induction, then tacrolimus and steroids for 3 to 4 years.

The data were produced by immunoSEQ multiplex PCR, yet TCRdb's version contains in-frame clones alone and is incomplete. The profile shows about 93,000 clones, 90% to 95% of them singletons. A note on this clone: Its antigen is currently unknown.

Whole-study findings and limits: The study found high graft-versus-host to host-versus-graft clonal ratios in allografts of patients with graft-donor T cell macrochimerism. Early HvG declines after transplant were associated with peak circulating GvH clone levels. Recipient marrow harbored GvH clones, some of which surfaced first in ileum or blood.

Germline-derived CDR1 and CDR2 are SEHNR and FQNEAQ (reference sequence). Deletions cut 2 bases from V and 7 bases from J, with 8 bases between. This CDR3 spans 12 amino acids. The sequence derives from a human donor who received an intestinal transplant. The input for sequencing was unstimulated CD8+ T cells sorted from spleen or lymph node cells, taken before intestinal transplant. The chain carries TRBV7-9 and TRBJ1-1; D not certain. CDR3 DNA: TGTGCCAGCAGCTTAAAACAGATTGAAGCTTTCTTT. This encodes CASSLKQIEAFF.